This record concerns one TCR beta chain sequence. Antigen unknown. This CDR3 is built from 13 residues. Looked up from germline, CDR1 is MNHEY and CDR2 is SMNVEV (reference sequence). V lost 4 bases and J 7 bases, leaving 13 bases between the germline ends. Unique molecular identifiers were incorporated during preparation of the TCRbeta library. TCRdb independently ran MiXCR on the PCR reads; one entry per CDR3 protein. Counted here are about 980,000 distinct CDR3 sequences, about 26% occurring once; the ten biggest clones make up roughly 30%. This sample was included in a study of T-cell reconstitution after alpha-beta-depleted transplantation in children. General observations from the study: Expanded graft clones, several hundred of them, were reportedly the source of alpha-beta T cells about two months after transplant. Some patients' high day-60 TCRbeta diversity was attributed to recipient cells surviving conditioning. Newly produced T cells mostly accounted for T-cell counts and diversity one year post-transplant.

This sequence was found in a boy younger than two who had a stem cell transplant for SCID, so the T cells may come from the graft donor. The chain recombines TRBV27 with TRBJ2-5; tentatively, D is TRBD2 (5 bases). Sample: PBMCs, mostly from graft donor cells, taken 360 days after TCRalphabeta/CD19-depleted stem cell transplant. The CDR3 bases are TGTGCCAGCAGTTCCCAGCGGTCAGGGACCCAGTACTTC. Protein: CASSSQRSGTQYF.